Below, 28 T cell receptor beta chains from the same sample are listed, as sequenced in a study of blood T cell repertoires in COVID-19 (dated by TCRdb to 2020 to 2021). Libraries were constructed by the immunoSEQ multiplex PCR assay. Held by TCRdb, this immuneACCESS table contains in-frame sequences only and omits some clones. Under half of the omission traces to an unresolved V gene where checked; the cause of the rest is unknown. The sample includes some 30,000 clones, with about 90% observed a single time. Around 1.8% of the sample is held by the ten biggest clonotypes. Sequencing was carried out using peripheral blood. Receptor source: a man aged 45 to 65 with active or convalescent COVID-19.

V is TRBV18 and J is TRBJ2-7; 8 nucleotides match TRBD1. The germline V gene encodes CDR1 KGHSH and CDR2 LQKENI. Germline trimming cut 4 bases from V and 7 bases from J; bases unmatched to any gene: 21. The CDR3 has 18 residues. The CDR3 reads CASSQGQGGVHVLGEQYF. The DNA of the CDR3 is TGTGCCAGCTCACAAGGACAGGGAGGAGTACATGTCTTGGGGGAGCAGTACTTC.

The genes are TRBV24-1 and TRBJ2-5; no reliable D call. The CDR3 totals 13 residues. V was cut by 5 bases and J by 2 bases, with 8 bases left in between. Germline V CDR1 and CDR2: KGHDR, SFDVKD. CDR3 nucleotides: TGTGCCACCAGTGGGGCAGAACAAGAGACCCAGTACTTC. Translated: CATSGAEQETQYF.

The rearrangement links TRBV5-1 to TRBJ2-7; 12 nucleotides line up with TRBD2. Per the germline V gene, CDR1 is SGHRS and CDR2 is YFSETQ. V dropped 0 bases and J dropped 6; count of bases not matched to a gene: 7. The CDR3 spans 16 residues. The CDR3 protein is CASSLGLAGGRGEQYF. The CDR3 DNA is TGCGCCAGCAGCTTGGGCCTAGCGGGAGGGCGAGGCGAGCAGTACTTC.

This rearrangement joins TRBV27 to TRBJ2-1; 8 bases are shared with TRBD2. V lost 6 bases, J lost 4 bases, and 5 bases stayed unmatched. Per germline, CDR1 MNHEY and CDR2 SMNVEV (reference sequence). This CDR3 spans 14 amino acids. The CDR3 DNA sequence: TGTGCCAGCAGCCAGCGGGAGCCTTACAATGAGCAGTTCTTC. Encoded protein: CASSQREPYNEQFF.

The gene calls are TRBV6-6 and TRBJ2-7; TRBD1 matches 8 bases. Germline V lookup: CDR1 MNHNY, CDR2 SVGAGI (reference sequence). This CDR3 has 15 amino acids. V gave up 5 bases and J gave up 2 bases; unmatched junction bases: 8. CDR3 DNA: TGTGCCAGCAGTGACCTGGACAGGGTGACCTACGAGCAGTACTTC. Encoded protein: CASSDLDRVTYEQYF.

V and J are TRBV6-5 and TRBJ1-6; no definite D call. Trimming cost V 4 bases and J 10 bases, with 11 bases left between them. CDR1 is MNHEY and CDR2 is SVGAGI in the germline V gene. The CDR3 length is 13 residues. This CDR3 is CASSSARSSPLHF. Written as DNA, the CDR3 is TGTGCCAGCAGTTCCGCCCGGTCCTCACCCCTCCACTTT.

The V gene is TRBV19, the J gene TRBJ2-1; 9 bases match TRBD2. Germline V gene sequence: CDR1 LNHDA, CDR2 SQIVND (reference sequence). With 3 bases clipped from V and 2 bases from J, the junction kept 11 bases outside the gene matches. The CDR3 sequence is 18 residues long. The CDR3 DNA is TGTGCCAGTAGTATCTTTCTGGAGTGGACTAGCGCCTACAATGAGCAGTTCTTC. This sequence encodes CASSIFLEWTSAYNEQFF.

This chain connects TRBV28 to TRBJ1-3; D is perhaps TRBD1 (6 bases). Germline-derived CDR1 and CDR2 are MDHEN and SYDVKM. V lost 7 bases to trimming and J lost 6 bases, with 16 bases between them. This CDR3 is 14 amino acids long. CDR3 nucleotide sequence: TGTGCCAGCACCGTGGGGGGGCAGATAAACACCATATATTTT. This codes for CASTVGGQINTIYF.

This sequence joins TRBV10-1 and TRBJ2-7; 7 nucleotides line up with TRBD1. Germline V lookup: CDR1 WNHNN, CDR2 SYGVQD (reference sequence). J was trimmed by 6 bases and V by 4 bases; bases with no gene match: 3. This CDR3 is built from 12 residues. The CDR3 nucleotides are TGCGCCAGCAGTGGACAGGGTCCCGAGCAGTACTTC. Its translation is CASSGQGPEQYF.

V and J are TRBV12-5 and TRBJ2-1, with 8 positions matching TRBD2. This CDR3 has 15 amino acids. Germline-derived CDR1 and CDR2 are LGHNT and FRNRAP. V lost 1 base and J lost 9; bases outside the gene matches: 8. CDR3 sequence reads: CASGLGTGTSSEQFF. CDR3 bases: TGTGCTAGTGGTTTGGGCACCGGGACTAGTAGTGAGCAGTTCTTC. Combining the CDR3 with reference TRBV12-5 and TRBJ2-1 gives the whole variable domain DARVTQTPRHKVTEMGQEVTMRCQPILGHNTVFWYRQTMMQGLELLAYFRNRAPLDDSGMPKDRFSAEMPDATLATLKIQPSEPRDSAVYFCASGLGTGTSSEQFFGPGTRLTVL.

The V gene is TRBV29-1, the J gene TRBJ2-7; 7 bases align to TRBD1. The V gene end was trimmed by 6 bases and the J gene end by 1 base; junction bases not matched to a gene: 12. Germline loops: CDR1 SQVTM, CDR2 ANQGSEA. The CDR3 consists of 15 residues. This CDR3 reads CSVRGGQVTSYEQYF. The CDR3 bases are TGCAGCGTGCGCGGCGGACAGGTGACATCCTACGAGCAGTACTTC.

This chain connects TRBV5-1 to TRBJ2-1, with 11 bases lining up with TRBD2. The germline V gene encodes CDR1 SGHRS and CDR2 YFSETQ. With V trimmed by 0 bases and J by 7 bases, 9 bases remained unmatched. The CDR3 is 17 residues long. The CDR3 DNA reads as TGCGCCAGCAGCTTGGTGATAGCGGGAGGGCCTGGTAATGAGCAGTTCTTC. Translating gives CASSLVIAGGPGNEQFF.

The chain joins TRBV30 to TRBJ2-1; D is perhaps TRBD1 (6 bases). Germline CDR1 and CDR2: GTSNPN and SVGIG (reference sequence). This CDR3 is built from 13 residues. Trimming left V 5 bases short and J 5 bases short, with 13 bases between. The CDR3 spells CAWGQRADNEQFF. The CDR3 nucleotides read TGTGCCTGGGGACAGCGTGCAGACAATGAGCAGTTCTTC.

V is TRBV5-1 and J is TRBJ2-1, with 8 positions matching TRBD2. The CDR3 loop spans 16 amino acids. Germline-derived CDR1 and CDR2 are SGHRS and YFSETQ. V was clipped by 0 bases and J by 8 bases; unmatched bases: 10. The CDR3 protein is CASSLDVSGKGYEQFF. The CDR3 region has the DNA TGCGCCAGCAGCTTGGATGTTAGCGGGAAAGGGTATGAGCAGTTCTTC.

The rearrangement links TRBV6-5 to TRBJ2-1, with TRBD2 matching over 8 bases. Trimming cost V 6 bases and J 0 bases; bases outside gene matches: 1. This CDR3 contains 14 residues. CDR1 and CDR2 (germline): MNHEY, SVGAGI. The CDR3 DNA reads TGTGCCAGCAGAAGCGGGAGCTCCTACAATGAGCAGTTCTTC. As protein: CASRSGSSYNEQFF.

The chain joins TRBV9 to TRBJ2-3; TRBD2 matches 10 bases. Losses at the gene ends were 5 bases for V and 2 bases for J; bases not matched to a gene: 5. The CDR3 consists of 15 residues. Germline V CDR1 and CDR2: SGDLS, YYNGEE. The CDR3 coding sequence is TGTGCCAGCAGTAGCGGGAGGTGGGACACAGATACGCAGTATTTT. This codes for CASSSGRWDTDTQYF.

The CDR3 nucleotides are TGTGCCAGCAGCCACGGTGTGGGAGGGAGCACAGATACGCAGTATTTT. Amino acid sequence: CASSHGVGGSTDTQYF. The V and J genes are TRBV3-1 (or the pseudogene TRBV3-2) and TRBJ2-3, with TRBD2 matching 7 bases. The CDR3 covers 16 residues. Germline V gives CDR1 LGHDT, CDR2 YNNKEL (reference sequence). The V and J ends lost 3 bases and 0 bases, in that order; junction bases with no gene match: 6.

The chain links TRBV28 to TRBJ1-1; 7 bases align to TRBD1. This CDR3 contains 17 residues. Germline V CDR1 and CDR2: MDHEN, SYDVKM. V shed 5 bases and J 0 bases; nucleotides not matched to a gene: 12. CDR3 in amino acids: CASSPAGIQGMNTEAFF. The DNA for the CDR3 is TGTGCCAGCAGTCCCGCGGGGATACAGGGGATGAACACTGAAGCTTTCTTT.

The chain is built from TRBV4-2 and TRBJ2-3; 9 nucleotides agree with TRBD2. CDR1 and CDR2 (germline): LGHNA, YNFKEQ. This CDR3 region has 18 residues. V shed 0 bases and J 2 bases; nucleotides not matched to a gene: 9. The CDR3 sequence is CASSQEGMAGGYTDTQYF. Here the CDR3 DNA reads TGTGCCAGCAGCCAAGAAGGGATGGCGGGAGGGTACACAGATACGCAGTATTTT.

The chain uses TRBV7-6 and TRBJ2-2, with a tentative D call TRBD1 (6 bases). This CDR3 comprises 15 residues. Germline CDR1 reads SGHVS; CDR2 reads FNYEAQ. V lost 5 bases and J lost 2, with 12 bases in between. The CDR3 is CASSVTGTNTGELFF. CDR3 DNA sequence: TGTGCCAGCAGCGTCACAGGGACCAACACCGGGGAGCTGTTTTTT. Looking up the rest from reference TRBV7-6 and TRBJ2-2 gives the full variable domain: GAGVSQSPRYKVTKRGQDVALRCDPISGHVSLYWYRQALGQGPEFLTYFNYEAQQDKSGLPNDRFSAERPEGSISTLTIQRTEQRDSAMYRCASSVTGTNTGELFFGEGSRLTVL.

The V gene is TRBV7-8, the J gene TRBJ2-5, with D maybe TRBD2 (5 bases). This CDR3 comprises 15 residues. Per the germline V gene, CDR1 is SGHVS and CDR2 is FQNEAQ. V was pared by 4 bases and J by 1 base, with 13 bases between. The CDR3 reads CASSSPRDRQETQYF. DNA of the CDR3: TGTGCCAGCAGCTCCCCTCGGGATCGCCAAGAGACCCAGTACTTC.

The chain combines TRBV18 with TRBJ1-4; TRBD1 might be the D (6 bases). The CDR3 contains 13 residues. The ends were cut back, 5 bases at V and 7 bases at J, with 11 bases in the middle. The germline V gene has CDR1 KGHSH and CDR2 LQKENI. CDR3 protein: CASSKTGGEKLFF. The CDR3 DNA is TGTGCCAGCTCAAAGACAGGAGGTGAAAAACTGTTTTTT.

The CDR3 DNA sequence: TGTGCCAGCTCACCCGGGACTACTCCAGATACGCAGTATTTT. The encoded protein is CASSPGTTPDTQYF. This chain uses TRBV18 with TRBJ2-3; TRBD2 aligns across 7 bases. This CDR3 has 14 residues. CDR1 and CDR2 from the germline V gene are KGHSH and LQKENI. The junction had 4 bases not matched to a gene; V was cut back by 3 bases and J by 4 bases.

This clone was recorded once. The chain carries TRBV28 and TRBJ1-1; the D is unclear. CDR3 length equals 14 residues. With 4 bases removed from V and 7 bases from J, the gap between germline ends came to 16 bases. From germline, CDR1 is MDHEN and CDR2 SYDVKM. CDR3 sequence (DNA): TGTGCCAGCAGTTCGCTTGAGTTTTCCGTTGAAGCTTTCTTT. Translation gives CASSSLEFSVEAFF.

CDR3: CASSLAGRRLAGGSYNEQFF. The CDR3 nucleotides read TGTGCCAGCAGCTTAGCGGGGCGGAGGCTAGCGGGGGGCTCCTACAATGAGCAGTTCTTC. This chain joins TRBV7-2 and TRBJ2-1, with 11 bases fitting TRBD2. From germline, CDR1 is SGHTA and CDR2 FQGNSA. The ends lost 0 bases at V and 0 bases at J; junction bases unmatched: 10. The CDR3 extends over 20 amino acids. Looking up the rest from reference TRBV7-2 and TRBJ2-1 gives the full variable domain: GAGVSQSPSNKVTEKGKDVELRCDPISGHTALYWYRQSLGQGLEFLIYFQGNSAPDKSGLPSDRFSAERTGGSVSTLTIQRTQQEDSAVYLCASSLAGRRLAGGSYNEQFFGPGTRLTVL.

This rearrangement joins TRBV5-1 to TRBJ2-2; D not resolved. Trimming took off 1 base at V and 4 bases at J, with 8 bases between the two ends. The V gene's germline CDR1 is SGHRS and CDR2 YFSETQ. CDR3 size: 14 residues. CDR3 coding DNA: TGCGCCAGCAGCTTGATACTATCCACCGGGGAGCTGTTTTTT. It is translated as CASSLILSTGELFF.

The chain combines TRBV12-3 or TRBV12-4 with TRBJ2-2; D gene uncertain. V lost 6 bases and J lost 5, with 7 bases in between. The CDR3 loop spans 12 amino acids. CDR3 loop: CASRLNTGELFF. For the CDR3, the DNA is TGTGCCAGCAGACTCAATACCGGGGAGCTGTTTTTT.

The V call is TRBV27, the J call TRBJ2-3; 7 bases are a match to TRBD1. The CDR3 runs 17 residues. Germline CDR1 and CDR2: MNHEY and SMNVEV (reference sequence). J was trimmed by 2 bases and V by 6 bases; bases with no gene match: 14. CDR3 loop: CASSPFFPGQNTDTQYF. The CDR3 DNA sequence: TGTGCCAGCAGCCCCTTTTTCCCGGGACAGAACACAGATACGCAGTATTTT.